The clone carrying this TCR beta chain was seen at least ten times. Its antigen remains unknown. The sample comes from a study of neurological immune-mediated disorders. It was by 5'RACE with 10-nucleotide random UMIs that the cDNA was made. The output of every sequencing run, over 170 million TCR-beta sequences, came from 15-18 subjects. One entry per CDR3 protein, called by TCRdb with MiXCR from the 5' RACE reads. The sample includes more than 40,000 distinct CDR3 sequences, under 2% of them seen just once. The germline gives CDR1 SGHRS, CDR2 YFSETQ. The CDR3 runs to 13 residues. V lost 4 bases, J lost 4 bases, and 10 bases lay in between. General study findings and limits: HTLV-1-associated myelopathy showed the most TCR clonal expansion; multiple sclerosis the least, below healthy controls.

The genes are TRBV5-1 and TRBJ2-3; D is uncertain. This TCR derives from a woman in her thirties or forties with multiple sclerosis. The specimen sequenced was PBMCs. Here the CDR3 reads CASSRFTPDTQYF. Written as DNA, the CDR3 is TGCGCCAGCAGCCGATTCACCCCAGATACGCAGTATTTT.